This T cell receptor (beta chain) was recorded in a study of shared clonotypes between healthy human individuals. The germline gives CDR1 SNHLY, CDR2 FYNNEI. The CDR3 loop spans 11 amino acids. Trimming stripped 6 bases from V and 11 bases from J, with 13 bases between. The assay was carried out at the deep level. Original methodology: ImmunoSEQ sequences covered only the junction and lacked quality scores; filtering therefore differed. Generated by immunoSEQ multiplex PCR, the TCRdb table keeps only in-frame clones and is missing some. That table is the source of V, J and clone size, and D and trimming were worked out from the DNA. The table has 1 million to 1.3 million clones, roughly 74% seen once.

Specimen: memory CD4+ T cells from PBMCs. Specified subset: CD45RA-negative fraction. The chain links TRBV2 to TRBJ1-1; no reliable D call. The clonotype originates from a man between 18 and 29 years old in good health. Some clones in this sample may be carry-over from other donors' samples. Here the CDR3 DNA reads TGTGCCAGCAGGGCGACCTTGGGGGCTTTCTTT. Protein: CASRATLGAFF.